This TCR beta chain was sequenced during a study of technical replicates of blood from several donors. Germline V CDR1 and CDR2: SGHNT, YYREEE (reference sequence). The CDR3 is made up of 16 amino acids. V lost 4 bases and J 0 bases, leaving 15 bases between the germline ends. The sample holds one count of this clone. Only in-frame clones appear in the TCRdb table, and some are missing; sequencing was by immunoSEQ multiplex PCR. The repertoire holds 60,000 to 90,000 clones, around 97% seen once, with around 0.18% in the top ten. The rearrangement uses TRBV5-4 and TRBJ2-3, with D possibly TRBD1 on 5 matching bases. The origin of this receptor is a human donor in good health. Material: T cells isolated from PBMCs. The CDR3: CASSIDSTPSTDTQYF. The CDR3 DNA reads as TGTGCCAGCAGCATAGACAGCACACCTAGCACAGATACGCAGTATTTT. Full variable domain (outside the CDR3, taken from reference TRBV5-4 and TRBJ2-3): ETGVTQSPTHLIKTRGQQVTLRCSSQSGHNTVSWYQQALGQGPQFIFQYYREEENGRGNFPPRFSGLQFPNYSSELNVNALELDDSALYLCASSIDSTPSTDTQYFGPGTRLTVL.